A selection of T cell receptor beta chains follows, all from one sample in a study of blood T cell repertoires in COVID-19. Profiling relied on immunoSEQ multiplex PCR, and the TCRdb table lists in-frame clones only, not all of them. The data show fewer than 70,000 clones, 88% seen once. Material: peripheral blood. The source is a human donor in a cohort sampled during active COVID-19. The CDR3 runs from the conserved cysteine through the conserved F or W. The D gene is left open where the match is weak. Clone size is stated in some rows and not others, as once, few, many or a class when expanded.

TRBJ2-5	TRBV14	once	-	CASSPRQPGLQETQYF	TGTGCCAGCAGCCCAAGACAGCCGGGACTCCAAGAGACCCAGTACTTC
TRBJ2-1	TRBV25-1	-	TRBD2	CASSVPGGPWQFF	TGTGCCAGCAGTGTCCCGGGAGGGCCTTGGCAGTTCTTC
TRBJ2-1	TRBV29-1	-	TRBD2	CSVELAHSYNEQFF	TGCAGCGTCGAACTAGCGCACTCCTACAATGAGCAGTTCTTC
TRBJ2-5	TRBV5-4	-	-	CASSFGAESETQYF	TGTGCCAGCAGCTTTGGGGCAGAAAGTGAGACCCAGTACTTC
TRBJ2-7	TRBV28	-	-	CASRGVWGGVGEQYF	TGTGCCAGCAGGGGGGTTTGGGGCGGGGTAGGCGAGCAGTACTTC
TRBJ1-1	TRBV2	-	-	CASSEVLGLGPLGTEAFF	TGTGCCAGCAGTGAAGTCTTGGGACTCGGACCCTTGGGCACTGAAGCTTTCTTT
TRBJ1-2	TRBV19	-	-	CASSTTGEYYGYTF	TGTGCCAGTAGTACAACAGGTGAATACTATGGCTACACCTTC
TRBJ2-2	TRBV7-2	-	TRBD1	CASSFITGGYGAGELFF	TGTGCCAGCAGCTTTATAACAGGGGGTTATGGGGCCGGGGAGCTGTTTTTT
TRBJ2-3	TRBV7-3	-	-	CASSPLDSLSTDTQYF	TGTGCCAGCAGCCCATTAGACAGCCTTAGCACAGATACGCAGTATTTT
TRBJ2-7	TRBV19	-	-	CASSIGGTPYEQYF	TGTGCCAGTAGTATAGGAGGTACCCCCTACGAGCAGTACTTC
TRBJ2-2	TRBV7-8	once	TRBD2	CASSFNGGAGELFF	TGTGCCAGCAGCTTCAACGGGGGGGCCGGGGAGCTGTTTTTT
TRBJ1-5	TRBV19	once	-	CASHLRGYDQPQHF	TGTGCCAGTCATCTAAGAGGGTACGATCAGCCCCAGCATTTT
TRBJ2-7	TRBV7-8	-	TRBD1	CASSLVNQGAYEQYF	TGTGCCAGCAGCTTAGTCAACCAGGGGGCTTACGAGCAGTACTTC
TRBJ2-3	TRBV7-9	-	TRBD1	CASTDMGAGGRYGTDTQYF	TGTGCCAGCACCGACATGGGAGCAGGGGGCCGATATGGGACAGATACGCAGTATTTT
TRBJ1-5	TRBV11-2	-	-	CASSLGTERNIEPQHF	TGTGCCAGCAGCTTAGGGACAGAACGAAATATCGAGCCCCAGCATTTT
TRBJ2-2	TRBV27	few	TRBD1	CASSLGQLLTTGELFF	TGTGCCAGCAGTCTGGGACAGCTATTGACCACCGGGGAGCTGTTTTTT
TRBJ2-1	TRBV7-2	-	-	CASSLFPTDQGNEQFF	TGTGCCAGCAGCTTATTTCCGACAGACCAAGGGAATGAGCAGTTCTTC
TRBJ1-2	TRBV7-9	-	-	CASRLGGKDYGYTF	TGTGCCAGCAGGCTTGGGGGGAAGGACTATGGCTACACCTTC
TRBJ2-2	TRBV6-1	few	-	CASSERGTPRISNTGELFF	TGTGCCAGCAGTGAAAGGGGGACACCAAGAATTTCGAACACCGGGGAGCTGTTTTTT
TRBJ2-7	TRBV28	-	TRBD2	CASSPGWGGSYEQYF	TGTGCCAGCAGCCCCGGGTGGGGGGGCTCCTACGAGCAGTACTTC
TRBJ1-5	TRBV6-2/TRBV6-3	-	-	CASSWSPLGNQPQHF	TGTGCCAGCAGTTGGAGTCCCCTAGGCAATCAGCCCCAGCATTTT
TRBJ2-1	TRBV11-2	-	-	CASRTLRPPYYNEQFF	TGTGCCAGCAGAACGTTGCGGCCCCCTTACTACAATGAGCAGTTCTTC
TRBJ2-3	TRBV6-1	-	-	CASSEQGPDTQYF	TGTGCCAGCAGTGAGCAGGGCCCGGATACGCAGTATTTT
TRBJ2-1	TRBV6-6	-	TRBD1	CASRDGTGGKVEQFF	TGCGCCAGCCGAGACGGGACAGGGGGGAAAGTTGAGCAGTTCTTC
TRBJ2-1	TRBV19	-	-	CASMALTGNEQFF	TGTGCCAGTATGGCCCTCACAGGCAATGAGCAGTTCTTC
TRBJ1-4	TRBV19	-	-	CASSMFGGTEEKLFF	TGTGCCAGTAGTATGTTCGGGGGTACGGAAGAAAAACTGTTTTTT
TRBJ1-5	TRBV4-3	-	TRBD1	CASSQDLIGTGVNQPQHF	TGCGCCAGCAGCCAAGATCTGATAGGGACAGGGGTCAATCAGCCCCAGCATTTT
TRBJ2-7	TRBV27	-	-	CASSLTGNEQYF	TGTGCCAGCAGTCTAACAGGGAACGAGCAGTACTTC
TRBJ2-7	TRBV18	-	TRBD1	CASSSGQGWTYEQYF	TGTGCCAGCTCATCTGGACAGGGGTGGACCTACGAGCAGTACTTC
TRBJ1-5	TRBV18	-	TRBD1	CASSPTGGSNQPQHF	TGTGCCAGCTCACCGACAGGGGGGAGCAATCAGCCCCAGCATTTT
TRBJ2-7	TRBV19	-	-	CASSIKGLDEQYF	TGTGCCAGTAGTATCAAGGGGTTGGACGAGCAGTACTTC
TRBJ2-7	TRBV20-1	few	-	CSASYVGNEQYF	TGCAGTGCTAGTTACGTCGGGAACGAGCAGTACTTC
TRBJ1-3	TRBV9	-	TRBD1	CASSTGVSGNTIYF	TGTGCCAGCAGCACAGGGGTATCTGGAAACACCATATATTTT
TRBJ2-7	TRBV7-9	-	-	CASSFVGASYEQYF	TGTGCCAGCAGCTTTGTGGGGGCTTCCTACGAGCAGTACTTC
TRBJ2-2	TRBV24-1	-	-	CATSDSFRGSGELFF	TGTGCCACCAGTGATTCTTTCAGGGGAAGCGGGGAGCTGTTTTTT
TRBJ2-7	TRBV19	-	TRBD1	CASSRTGETNEQYF	TGTGCCAGTAGTAGGACAGGGGAGACTAACGAGCAGTACTTC
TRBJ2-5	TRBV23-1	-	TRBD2	CASRPGTSVRGETQYF	TGCGCCAGCAGACCCGGGACTAGCGTACGAGGGGAGACCCAGTACTTC
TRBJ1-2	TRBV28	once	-	CASAGSGGGYGYTF	TGTGCCTCCGCCGGTTCGGGGGGAGGCTATGGCTACACCTTC
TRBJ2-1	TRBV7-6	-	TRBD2	CASSLAGGPRNEQFF	TGTGCCAGCAGCTTAGCGGGAGGGCCCCGCAATGAGCAGTTCTTC
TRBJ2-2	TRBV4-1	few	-	CASSGVTTGELFF	TGCGCCAGCAGCGGAGTGACCACCGGGGAGCTGTTTTTT
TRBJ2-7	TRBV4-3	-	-	CASSQDRDYEQYF	TGCGCCAGCAGCCAAGACAGGGACTACGAGCAGTACTTC
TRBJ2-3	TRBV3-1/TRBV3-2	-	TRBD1	CASRPTGRDTQYF	TGTGCCAGCAGACCGACAGGGCGAGATACGCAGTATTTT